This record looks at one T cell receptor (beta chain) sequence and its context. This specimen comes from a study of T cell responses to AZD1222 COVID-19 vaccine. Using immunoSEQ multiplex PCR, the repertoire was profiled, and TCRdb retains in-frame clones only, with some absent. The sample yields about 180,000 clones, 85% to 90% seen once. The CDR3 totals 17 residues. J is TRBJ2-7 and V is TRBV12-2; the DNA was not compared with TRBD1, the D call given in the table. TRBV12-2 is given as a pseudogene. The TCR originated in an adult in good health. The sequenced sample was peripheral blood, obtained on day 0 of AZD1222 vaccination. This chain's CDR3 is CASRLEAQGPLPYEQYF. Written as DNA, the CDR3 is TGTGCAAGTCGCTTAGAGGCCCAGGGGCCGCTCCCCTACGAGCAGTACTTC.